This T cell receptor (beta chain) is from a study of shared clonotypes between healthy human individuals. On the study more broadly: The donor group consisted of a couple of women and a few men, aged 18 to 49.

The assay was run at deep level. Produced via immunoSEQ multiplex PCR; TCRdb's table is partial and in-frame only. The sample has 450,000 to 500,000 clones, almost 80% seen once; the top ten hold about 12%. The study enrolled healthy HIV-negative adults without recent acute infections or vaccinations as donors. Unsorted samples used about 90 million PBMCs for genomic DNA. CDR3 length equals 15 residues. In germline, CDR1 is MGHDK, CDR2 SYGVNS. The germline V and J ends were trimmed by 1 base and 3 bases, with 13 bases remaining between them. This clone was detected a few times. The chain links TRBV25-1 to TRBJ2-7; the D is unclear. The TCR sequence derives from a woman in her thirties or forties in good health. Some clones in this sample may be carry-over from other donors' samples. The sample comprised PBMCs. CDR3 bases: TGTGCCAGCAGTGAATCACGGGTCCCCCACTACGAGCAGTACTTC. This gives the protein CASSESRVPHYEQYF.